This T cell receptor beta chain stems from a study of T cells in Graves' hyperthyroidism and ophthalmopathy. Authors of the study amplified TCR beta CDR3 regions from RNA transcripts. The study used the HTBI primer set for a first-round RT-PCR of the TCR CDR3. From the multiplex PCR reads, TCRdb called clonotypes with MiXCR, one entry per CDR3 protein. The sample consists of fewer than 750,000 distinct CDR3 sequences, roughly 15% of them appearing once. In its sample, this clonotype was seen a few times. For the diagnoses, clinical symptoms, serum thyroxine and TRAb, thyroid ultrasound and orbital computed tomography were used. This clonotype originated in a woman aged 45-59 years with Graves' ophthalmopathy. Sample: blood.

The CDR3, as DNA: TGCAGTGCTAGATATACTAGCGGGAGGGACCACAATGAGCAGTTCTTC. As protein: CSARYTSGRDHNEQFF. The V and J genes are TRBV20-1 and TRBJ2-1; 13 nucleotides align to TRBD2. With 2 bases clipped from V and 5 bases from J, the junction kept 6 bases outside the gene matches. The CDR3 contains 16 residues. The germline CDR1 and CDR2 sequences are DFQATT and SNEGSKA (reference sequence).